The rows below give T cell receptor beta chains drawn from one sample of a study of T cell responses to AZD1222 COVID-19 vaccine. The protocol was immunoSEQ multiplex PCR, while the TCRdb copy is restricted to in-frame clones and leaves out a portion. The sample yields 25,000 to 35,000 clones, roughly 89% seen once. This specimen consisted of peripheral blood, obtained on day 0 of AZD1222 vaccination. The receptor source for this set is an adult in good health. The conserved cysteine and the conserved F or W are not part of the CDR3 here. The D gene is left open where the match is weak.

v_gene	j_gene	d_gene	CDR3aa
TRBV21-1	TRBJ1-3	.	ASSLEVISGNTIY
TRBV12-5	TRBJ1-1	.	ASGIPPPVHEAF
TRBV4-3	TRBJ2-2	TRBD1	ASGTGVTNTGELF
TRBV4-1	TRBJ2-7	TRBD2	ASSHLPASGSYEQY
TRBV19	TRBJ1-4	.	ASSDRRGEKLF
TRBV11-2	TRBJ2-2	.	ASSGGLNTGELF
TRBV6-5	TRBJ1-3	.	ASSYSSLTSRNTIY
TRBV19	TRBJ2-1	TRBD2	ASSPIIKREGYNEQF
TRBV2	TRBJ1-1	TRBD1	ASNLDRGNTEAF
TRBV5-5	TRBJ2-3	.	ASSVDPVVDTQY
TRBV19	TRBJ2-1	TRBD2	ASTLMGGGVYEQF
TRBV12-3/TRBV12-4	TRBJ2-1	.	ASSRAGPDEQF
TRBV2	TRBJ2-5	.	ASSERSQETQY
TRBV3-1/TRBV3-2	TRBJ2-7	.	ASSLAGLGQY
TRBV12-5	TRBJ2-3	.	ASGSPGLGTDTQY
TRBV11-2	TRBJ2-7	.	ASSLVGHILGSYEQY
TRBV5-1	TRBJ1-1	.	ASSLDPVNTEAF
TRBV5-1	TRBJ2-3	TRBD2	ASSLGAGGSTDTQY
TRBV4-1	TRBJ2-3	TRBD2	ASSPGLAGPPDTQY
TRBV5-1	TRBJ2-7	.	ASSLGRGSSYEQY
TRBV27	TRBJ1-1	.	ASSLGHQTEAF
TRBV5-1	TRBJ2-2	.	ASRPPFERELF
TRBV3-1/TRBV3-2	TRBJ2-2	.	ASSQGHFTGELF
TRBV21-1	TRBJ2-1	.	ASSNSYNEQF
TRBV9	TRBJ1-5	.	ASSVAGAQPQH
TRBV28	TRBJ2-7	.	ASSLWPKSYEQY
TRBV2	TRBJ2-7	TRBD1	ASSRDRGSYEQY
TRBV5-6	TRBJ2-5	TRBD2	ASSFGAGGPQETQY
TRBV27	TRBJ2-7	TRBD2	ASTELGTSGNSEQY
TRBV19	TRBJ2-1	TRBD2	ASSISTSGRYNEQF
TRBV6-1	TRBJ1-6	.	ASSEMGQGDYSPLH
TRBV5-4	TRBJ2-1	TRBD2	ASSLGLAGGVQQF
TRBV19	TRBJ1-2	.	ASKAGEGYT
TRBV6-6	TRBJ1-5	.	ASSYLQGGGDQPQH
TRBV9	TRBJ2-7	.	ASSVGAGSSYEQY
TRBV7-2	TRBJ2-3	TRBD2	ASSLGLAGGGTDTQY
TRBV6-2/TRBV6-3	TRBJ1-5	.	ASSYRVMRSNQPQH
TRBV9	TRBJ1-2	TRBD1	ASSPYDRGYSGYYGYT
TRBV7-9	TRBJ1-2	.	ASSPGRGVGYT
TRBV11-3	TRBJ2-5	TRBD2	ASSLGGYGRASQETQY
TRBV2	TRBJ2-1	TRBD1	ASSEGQAKQF
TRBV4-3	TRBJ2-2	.	ASSHLEGTGELF
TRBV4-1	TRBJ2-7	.	ASSREVDLYEQY
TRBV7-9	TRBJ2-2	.	ASSSGTANTGELF
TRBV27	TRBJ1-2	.	ASSPQMTYGYT
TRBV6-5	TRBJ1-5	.	ASSFERWQPQH
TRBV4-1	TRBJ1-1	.	ASSQTQWIGPNTEAF
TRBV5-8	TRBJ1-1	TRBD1	ASSLNRHIQGAHTEAF
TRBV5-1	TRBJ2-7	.	ASSLGAQGEYEQY
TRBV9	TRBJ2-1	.	ASSPGLFSSYNEQF
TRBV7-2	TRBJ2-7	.	ASSRAGSGFYEQY
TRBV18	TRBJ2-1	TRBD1	ASSLLGPGQGATYNEQF
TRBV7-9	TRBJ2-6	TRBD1	ASETGPGANVLT
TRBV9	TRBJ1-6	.	ASSATGFNSPLH
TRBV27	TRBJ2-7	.	ASSLVQGPYEQY